These 8 T cell receptor beta chains came from one sample sequenced in a study of CD8+CD57+ T cells in acquired aplastic anemia. The patients chosen for sequencing had shown expansion of CD8+CD57+ cells (detected by flow cytometry). Researchers used genomic DNA as the template to profile TCR beta VDJ and CDR3. One entry per CDR3 protein, called by TCRdb with MiXCR from the reads. The sample consists of 150,000 to 200,000 distinct CDR3 sequences, 48% of them appearing once. The specimen was sorted CD4+, CD8+, or CD8+CD57+ T cells (not recorded which) from PBMCs. The source of these receptors is a human donor with aplastic anemia.

This clonotype was counted a few times. The V call is TRBV20-1, the J call TRBJ1-1; D is undetermined. V dropped 1 base and J dropped 3 bases, with 6 bases sitting between them. The CDR3 spans 12 residues. Germline CDR1 and CDR2: DFQATT and SNEGSKA (reference sequence). The CDR3 region has the DNA TGCAGTGCTAGAGTGGGTGACACTGAAGCTTTCTTT. Translation: CSARVGDTEAFF.

This clonotype was recorded at least ten times. The chain uses TRBV6-1 and TRBJ1-1; TRBD1 agrees at 7 bases. CDR3 length: 14 amino acids. Germline trimming cut 5 bases from V and 5 bases from J; bases unmatched to any gene: 8. Per germline, CDR1 MNHNS and CDR2 SASEGT. CDR3 sequence reads: CASSTDRVDTEAFF. CDR3 nucleotide sequence: TGTGCCAGCAGTACCGACAGGGTAGATACTGAAGCTTTCTTT.

This clonotype was found a few times. The genes are TRBV24-1 and TRBJ1-2; TRBD1 might be the D (5 bases). The CDR3 spans 13 residues. Per the germline V gene, CDR1 is KGHDR and CDR2 is SFDVKD. V dropped 5 bases and J dropped 2 bases, with 8 bases sitting between them. The CDR3, as DNA: TGTGCCACCAGTGTGACAGAAAACTATGGCTACACCTTC. This translates into CATSVTENYGYTF.

V gene TRBV19 combines with J gene TRBJ1-3; no clear D gene. Deletions cut 3 bases from V and 1 base from J, with 7 bases between. The length of the CDR3 is 14 residues. Germline lookup yields CDR1 LNHDA and CDR2 SQIVND (reference sequence). DNA of the CDR3: TGTGCCAGTAGTATCCCCCTGTCTGGAAACACCATATATTTT. Its translation is CASSIPLSGNTIYF.

In its sample, this clonotype was seen many times. This sequence joins TRBV7-6 and TRBJ2-7; the match to TRBD2 covers 10 bases. Germline loops: CDR1 SGHVS, CDR2 FNYEAQ. The CDR3 has 16 amino acids. Trimming removed 1 base from V and 5 bases from J; junction bases left unmatched: 8. The CDR3 nucleotides read TGTGCCAGCAGCTTAGTACCAAGCGGGAGGGCCGACGAGCAGTACTTC. Amino acids: CASSLVPSGRADEQYF. The full variable domain, with the rest looked up from reference TRBV7-6 and TRBJ2-7, is GAGVSQSPRYKVTKRGQDVALRCDPISGHVSLYWYRQALGQGPEFLTYFNYEAQQDKSGLPNDRFSAERPEGSISTLTIQRTEQRDSAMYRCASSLVPSGRADEQYFGPGTRLTVT.

This sequence joins TRBV7-8 and TRBJ1-2; possibly TRBD1 for D (6 bases). V shed 0 bases and J shed 4 bases, with 9 bases lying between them. CDR1 and CDR2 (germline): SGHVS, FQNEAQ. This CDR3 comprises 14 residues. CDR3 nucleotides: TGTGCCAGCAGCTTAGCGGGGGCAGGCTATGGCTACACCTTC. Translated, it gives CASSLAGAGYGYTF.

The J gene is TRBJ1-1, the V gene TRBV6-5; TRBD1 is a possible D gene (6 bases). V was trimmed by 2 bases and J by 6 bases, leaving 13 bases between them. This CDR3 has 14 residues. Germline lookup yields CDR1 MNHEY and CDR2 SVGAGI. CDR3 in amino acids: CASSYHGRGAEAFF. The CDR3 region has the DNA TGTGCCAGCAGTTACCATGGCAGGGGCGCTGAAGCTTTCTTT.

In this sample, this clonotype turned up a few times. The chain links TRBV24-1 to TRBJ1-2, with 9 positions matching TRBD1. The ends lost 4 bases at V and 8 bases at J; junction bases unmatched: 7. The CDR3 is made up of 14 amino acids. Per the germline V gene, CDR1 is KGHDR and CDR2 is SFDVKD. The DNA for the CDR3 is TGTGCCACCAGTGACCCACACAGGGGGCAAGGCTACACCTTC. Translation: CATSDPHRGQGYTF.